This is a list of T cell receptor beta chains from one sample in a study of chemoradiotherapy in HPV16-positive cancers. TCRdb's copy holds only in-frame clones and misses some; the assay was immunoSEQ multiplex PCR. The sample has 7,500 or so clones, 71% seen once. The sequences come from tumor tissue, collected from a patient who underwent chemoradiotherapy. Every receptor here comes from a human donor with HPV-associated anogenital cancer. CDR3s leave out the opening cysteine and the closing phenylalanine or tryptophan. The order of the fields is V gene, J gene, CDR3 protein.

v_gene: TRBV21-1
j_gene: TRBJ2-2
CDR3aa: ASSPVQGGPDTGELF

v_gene: TRBV27
j_gene: TRBJ2-2
CDR3aa: ASHHGGASGELF

v_gene: TRBV29-1
j_gene: TRBJ1-1
CDR3aa: SVGTGNTEAF

v_gene: TRBV28
j_gene: TRBJ1-5
CDR3aa: ASSFGQDNQPQH

v_gene: TRBV5-1
j_gene: TRBJ2-2
CDR3aa: ASSRGTSDTGELF

v_gene: TRBV5-1
j_gene: TRBJ1-2
CDR3aa: ASSLAGTAGYT

v_gene: TRBV18
j_gene: TRBJ1-2
CDR3aa: ASSDDSSGYT

v_gene: TRBV5-4
j_gene: TRBJ2-3
CDR3aa: ASSLRGPLTDTQY

v_gene: TRBV19
j_gene: TRBJ1-4
CDR3aa: ASSIEGANEKLF

v_gene: TRBV5-1
j_gene: TRBJ1-6
CDR3aa: ASSPHDRGDNSPLH

v_gene: TRBV7-2
j_gene: TRBJ2-7
CDR3aa: ASSFSGGPAGGYEQY

v_gene: TRBV11-2
j_gene: TRBJ2-4
CDR3aa: ASSLEGRLGSGLAKNIQY

v_gene: TRBV21-1
j_gene: TRBJ1-1
CDR3aa: ASSTREAF

v_gene: TRBV7-2
j_gene: TRBJ1-1
CDR3aa: ASSLFREAF

v_gene: TRBV6-1
j_gene: TRBJ2-1
CDR3aa: ASSEVVAGAREQF

v_gene: TRBV4-3
j_gene: TRBJ2-5
CDR3aa: ASSQERGNQETQY

v_gene: TRBV6-6
j_gene: TRBJ2-1
CDR3aa: ASSYVDGSYNEQF

v_gene: TRBV4-2
j_gene: TRBJ2-5
CDR3aa: ASSQGQTGGSTQY

v_gene: TRBV5-1
j_gene: TRBJ1-5
CDR3aa: ASSLEGRDQPQH

v_gene: TRBV19
j_gene: TRBJ1-2
CDR3aa: ASAGVSGGYT